This T cell receptor beta chain is from a study of CD8+CD57+ T cells in acquired aplastic anemia. Only patients with CD8+CD57+ cell expansion on flow cytometry were chosen for sequencing. Each patient gave a blood sample that was collected before any therapy had been received. Genomic DNA served as template for TCR beta VDJ and CDR3 profiling. Each CDR3 protein is one row after TCRdb ran MiXCR on the reads. The table shows fewer than 250,000 distinct CDR3 sequences, with approximately 45% occurring only once. CDR1 is SQVTM and CDR2 is ANQGSEA in the germline V gene. This CDR3 is built from 16 residues. V shed 5 bases and J shed 5 bases, with 24 bases lying between them.

The sequencing sample was made of sorted CD4+, CD8+, or CD8+CD57+ T cells (not recorded which) from PBMCs. The receptor comes from a human donor with aplastic anemia. The chain couples TRBV29-1 to TRBJ1-1; D unclear. Here the CDR3 reads CSVQYLNRAIFTEAFF. The CDR3 bases are TGCAGCGTTCAGTATCTTAACAGAGCAATTTTTACTGAAGCTTTCTTT.